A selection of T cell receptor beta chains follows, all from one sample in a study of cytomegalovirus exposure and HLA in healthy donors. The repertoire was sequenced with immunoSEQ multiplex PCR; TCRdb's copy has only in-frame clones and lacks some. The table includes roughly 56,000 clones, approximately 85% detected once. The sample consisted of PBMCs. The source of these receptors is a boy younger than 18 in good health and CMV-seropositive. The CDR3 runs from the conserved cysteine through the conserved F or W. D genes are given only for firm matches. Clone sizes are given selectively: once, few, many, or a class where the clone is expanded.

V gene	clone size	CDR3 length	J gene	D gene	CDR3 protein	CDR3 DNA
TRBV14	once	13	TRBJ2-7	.	CASSQDPLYEQYF	TGTGCCAGCAGCCAAGATCCACTCTACGAGCAGTACTTC
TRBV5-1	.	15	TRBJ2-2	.	CASSLGTVNTGELFF	TGCGCCAGCAGCTTGGGGACAGTTAACACCGGGGAGCTGTTTTTT
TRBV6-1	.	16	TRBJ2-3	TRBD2	CASSELSGGTTDTQYF	TGTGCCAGCAGTGAACTCAGCGGGGGGACCACAGATACGCAGTATTTT
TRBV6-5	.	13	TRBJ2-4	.	CADKKPTPAIQYF	TGTGCTGACAAAAAACCAACCCCGGCCATTCAGTACTTC
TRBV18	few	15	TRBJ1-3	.	CASSPAQFSGNTIYF	TGTGCCAGCTCACCGGCTCAGTTCTCTGGAAACACCATATATTTT
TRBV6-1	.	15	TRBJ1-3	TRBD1	CASRDDRETGNTIYF	TGTGCCAGCAGGGATGACAGGGAGACTGGAAACACCATATATTTT
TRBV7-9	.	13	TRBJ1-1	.	CASSLTGSPEAFF	TGTGCCAGCAGCTTAACCGGGTCTCCGGAAGCTTTCTTT
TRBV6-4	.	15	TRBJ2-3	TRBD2	CASSLAGGSTDTQYF	TGTGCCAGCAGTCTAGCGGGGGGGAGCACAGATACGCAGTATTTT
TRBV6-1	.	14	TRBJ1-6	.	CASEGRPGNSPLHF	TGTGCCAGCGAGGGGAGGCCGGGGAATTCACCCCTCCACTTT
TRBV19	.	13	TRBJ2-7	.	CATRPGNSYEQYF	TGTGCCACACGGCCGGGGAACTCCTACGAGCAGTACTTC
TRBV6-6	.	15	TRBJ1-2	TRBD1	CASSFTTGLRYGYTF	TGTGCCAGCAGTTTTACGACAGGGCTACGATACGGCTACACCTTC
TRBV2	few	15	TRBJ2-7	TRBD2	CASSEIAGGSYEQYF	TGTGCCAGCAGTGAAATCGCGGGGGGATCCTACGAGCAGTACTTC
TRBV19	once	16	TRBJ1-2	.	CASSIRLTGINYGYTF	TGTGCCAGTAGTATCCGCCTTACAGGGATTAACTATGGCTACACCTTC
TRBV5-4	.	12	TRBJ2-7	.	CASSPAGYEQYF	TGTGCCAGCAGCCCCGCGGGCTACGAGCAGTACTTC
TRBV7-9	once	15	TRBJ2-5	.	CASSHTTFTIGTQYF	TGTGCCAGCAGCCATACGACATTCACGATCGGGACCCAGTACTTC
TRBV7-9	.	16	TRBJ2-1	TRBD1	CASSYYRDRGEGEQFF	TGTGCCAGCAGCTATTACCGGGACAGGGGCGAGGGTGAGCAGTTCTTC
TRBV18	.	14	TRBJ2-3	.	CASSPYLGGDTQYF	TGTGCCAGCTCACCATACTTAGGGGGAGATACGCAGTATTTT
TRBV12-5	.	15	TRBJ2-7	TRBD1	CASGLGLTGSYEQYF	TGTGCTAGTGGTTTGGGACTGACAGGGTCCTACGAGCAGTACTTC
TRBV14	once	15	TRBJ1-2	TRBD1	CASSLGTGVNYGYTF	TGTGCCAGCAGCCTCGGGACAGGGGTTAACTATGGCTACACCTTC
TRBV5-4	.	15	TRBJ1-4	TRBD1	CASSFQGATNEKLFF	TGTGCCAGCAGCTTCCAGGGGGCAACTAATGAAAAACTGTTTTTT
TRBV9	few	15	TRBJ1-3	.	CASSSARGSGNTIYF	TGTGCCAGCAGCTCCGCAAGGGGATCCGGAAACACCATATATTTT
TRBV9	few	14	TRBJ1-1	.	CASSTGQPNTEAFF	TGTGCCAGCAGCACCGGACAGCCGAACACTGAAGCTTTCTTT
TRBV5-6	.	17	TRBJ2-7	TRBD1	CASSPFRVGTGVYEQYF	TGTGCCAGCAGTCCGTTTAGGGTCGGGACAGGGGTGTACGAGCAGTACTTC
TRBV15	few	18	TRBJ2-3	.	CATSGQEGQYRWGDTQYF	TGTGCCACCAGCGGCCAAGAAGGACAGTATCGGTGGGGAGATACGCAGTATTTT
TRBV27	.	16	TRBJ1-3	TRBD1	CASSPSLDRTGNTIYF	TGTGCCAGCAGTCCCTCCCTGGACAGGACTGGAAACACCATATATTTT
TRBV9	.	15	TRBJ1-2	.	CASSVGWQGSSGYTF	TGTGCCAGCAGCGTAGGATGGCAGGGGTCGAGTGGCTACACCTTC
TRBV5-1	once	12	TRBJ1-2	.	CASSLGEHGYTF	TGCGCCAGCAGCTTGGGAGAACATGGCTACACCTTC
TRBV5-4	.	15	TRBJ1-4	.	CASSPAGRSNEKLFF	TGTGCCAGCAGCCCGGCGGGACGCTCAAATGAAAAACTGTTTTTT
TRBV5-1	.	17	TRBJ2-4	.	CASSPARQSVAKNIQYF	TGCGCCAGCAGCCCGGCCAGACAGTCTGTTGCCAAAAACATTCAGTACTTC
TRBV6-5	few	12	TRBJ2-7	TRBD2	CASRIAGDEQYF	TGTGCCAGCAGGATCGCGGGGGATGAGCAGTACTTC
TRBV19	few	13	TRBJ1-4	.	CASSPDGEEKLFF	TGTGCCAGTAGCCCCGACGGGGAGGAAAAACTGTTTTTT
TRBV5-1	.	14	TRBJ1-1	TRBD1	CASSSSQGATEAFF	TGCGCCAGCAGCTCGTCACAGGGGGCCACTGAAGCTTTCTTT
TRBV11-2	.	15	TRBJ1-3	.	CASSLWTDPGNTIYF	TGTGCCAGCAGCTTGTGGACAGATCCTGGAAACACCATATATTTT
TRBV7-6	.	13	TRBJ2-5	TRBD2	CASSFQGGETQYF	TGTGCCAGCAGTTTTCAGGGAGGGGAGACCCAGTACTTC
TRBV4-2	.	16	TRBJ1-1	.	CASSHTEGQMNTEAFF	TGTGCCAGCAGCCATACCGAAGGACAGATGAACACTGAAGCTTTCTTT
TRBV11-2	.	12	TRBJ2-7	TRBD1	CASSLGRGRQYF	TGTGCCAGCAGCTTAGGAAGGGGGCGGCAGTACTTC
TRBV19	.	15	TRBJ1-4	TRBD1	CASSPGTGGEEKLFF	TGTGCCAGTAGTCCGGGGACAGGGGGAGAGGAAAAACTGTTTTTT
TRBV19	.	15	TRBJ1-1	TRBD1	CASNGQGSWNTEAFF	TGTGCCAGTAATGGACAGGGGAGTTGGAACACTGAAGCTTTCTTT
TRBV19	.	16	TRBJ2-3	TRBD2	CASSLLAGGLSDTQYF	TGTGCCAGTAGTCTACTAGCGGGGGGACTTTCAGATACGCAGTATTTT
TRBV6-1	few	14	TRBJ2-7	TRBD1	CASIDRDRGYEQYF	TGTGCCAGCATCGACCGGGACAGGGGGTACGAGCAGTACTTC
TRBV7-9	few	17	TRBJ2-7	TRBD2	CASSFSYIAGAAYEQYF	TGTGCCAGCAGCTTCTCCTACATAGCGGGGGCAGCTTACGAGCAGTACTTC
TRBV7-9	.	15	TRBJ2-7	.	CSSSPKGRDRYEQYF	TGTTCCAGCAGCCCTAAGGGCCGGGATAGGTACGAGCAGTACTTC
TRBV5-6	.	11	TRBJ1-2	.	CASSFIREHTF	TGTGCCAGCAGCTTCATCCGGGAGCACACCTTC
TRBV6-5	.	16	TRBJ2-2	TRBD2	CASSSSRRGDNGELFF	TGTGCCAGCAGTTCCAGCAGACGGGGGGATAACGGGGAGCTGTTTTTT
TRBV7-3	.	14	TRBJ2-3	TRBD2	CASSSLSSGDTQYF	TGTGCCAGCAGCTCGTTATCTAGCGGGGATACGCAGTATTTT
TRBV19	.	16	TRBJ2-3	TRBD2	CASSIERGGLADTQYF	TGTGCCAGTAGTATAGAGCGGGGGGGCCTCGCAGATACGCAGTATTTT
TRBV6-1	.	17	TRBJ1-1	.	CASSAKGGARVNTEAFF	TGTGCCAGCAGTGCAAAGGGGGGGGCCAGGGTAAACACTGAAGCTTTCTTT